The clone carrying this T cell receptor (beta chain) was detected only a few times. Germline V gene data show CDR1 as MNHEY and CDR2 as SVGEGT. Trimming stripped 2 bases from V and 4 bases from J, with 10 bases between. CDR3 size: 14 residues. This sample stems from a study of blood T cell repertoires in COVID-19. Study context: Collection of acute and convalescent COVID-19 samples took place in the United States, Italy and Spain. PBMCs, B-cell-depleted T cells, or T cells were the source of the cDNA or gDNA that made up the material.

As originally analysed: The authors estimated nucleated cell counts from reference gene primer amplification. The assay was immunoSEQ multiplex PCR, and TCRdb's table has in-frame clones only and misses some. V, J and clone size are taken as reported in that table, and D and trimming were inferred from the DNA itself. The sample gives 55,000 to 75,000 clones, around 85% of which show up once; 25% to 30% is in the top ten. Sequenced input: peripheral blood. The receptor was derived from a man in his 70s with acute or convalescent COVID-19. The rearrangement joins TRBV6-2 or TRBV6-3 to TRBJ2-3, with TRBD2 as a possible D gene (5 bases). As DNA, the CDR3 is TGTGCCAGCAGTTACATCGTCGGGGCAGATACGCAGTATTTT. Residues: CASSYIVGADTQYF.